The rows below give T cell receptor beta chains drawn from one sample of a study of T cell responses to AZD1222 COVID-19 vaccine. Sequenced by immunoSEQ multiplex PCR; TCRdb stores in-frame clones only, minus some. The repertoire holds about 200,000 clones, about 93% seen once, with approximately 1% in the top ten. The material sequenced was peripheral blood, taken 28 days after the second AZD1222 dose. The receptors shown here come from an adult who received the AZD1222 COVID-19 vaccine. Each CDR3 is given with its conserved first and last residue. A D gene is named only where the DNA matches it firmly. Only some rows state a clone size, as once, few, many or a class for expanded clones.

CDR3: CASSRTGDYGNTIYF
DNA: TGCGCCAGCAGCCGAACAGGGGACTATGGAAACACCATATATTTT
J: TRBJ1-3
D: TRBD1
size: -
V: TRBV5-1

CDR3: CASGGEAGNTIYF
DNA: TGTGCCAGCGGGGGGGAAGCTGGAAACACCATATATTTT
J: TRBJ1-3
D: -
size: -
V: TRBV3-1/TRBV3-2

CDR3: CASSLSGYGYTF
DNA: TGTGCCAGCAGCTTGTCGGGGTATGGCTACACCTTC
J: TRBJ1-2
D: -
size: -
V: TRBV5-6

CDR3: CASSEDSPYNEQFF
DNA: TGTGCCAGCAGTGAAGACAGTCCCTACAATGAGCAGTTCTTC
J: TRBJ2-1
D: -
size: once
V: TRBV6-4

CDR3: CASRMRGRGNQPQHF
DNA: TGTGCCAGCAGGATGAGGGGAAGGGGCAATCAGCCCCAGCATTTT
J: TRBJ1-5
D: -
size: -
V: TRBV2

CDR3: CASSIGPRRGNTEAFF
DNA: TGTGCCAGTAGTATCGGCCCACGGAGGGGTAACACTGAAGCTTTCTTT
J: TRBJ1-1
D: -
size: once
V: TRBV19

CDR3: CASSFYKGATSQPQHF
DNA: TGTGCCAGCAGTTTTTATAAGGGGGCAACGAGTCAGCCCCAGCATTTT
J: TRBJ1-5
D: TRBD1
size: -
V: TRBV28

CDR3: CASSHTPRKAFF
DNA: TGTGCCAGTAGTCATACCCCTCGCAAAGCTTTCTTT
J: TRBJ1-1
D: -
size: -
V: TRBV19

CDR3: CASSQDQGPQETQYF
DNA: TGTGCCAGCAGCCAAGACCAGGGGCCCCAAGAGACCCAGTACTTC
J: TRBJ2-5
D: -
size: -
V: TRBV4-2

CDR3: CASRTGPGYEQYF
DNA: TGTGCCAGCAGGACCGGGCCCGGCTACGAGCAGTACTTC
J: TRBJ2-7
D: -
size: once
V: TRBV28

CDR3: CASSLGQDEKLFF
DNA: TGTGCCAGCAGCTTAGGTCAGGATGAAAAACTGTTTTTT
J: TRBJ1-4
D: -
size: -
V: TRBV7-2

CDR3: CASSDSGFQGPTQHF
DNA: TGTGCCAGCAGTGATTCTGGGTTCCAGGGCCCAACCCAGCATTTT
J: TRBJ1-5
D: -
size: -
V: TRBV2

CDR3: CASSLDRGHGYTF
DNA: TGTGCCAGCAGTCTGGACAGGGGGCATGGCTACACCTTC
J: TRBJ1-2
D: TRBD1
size: -
V: TRBV3-1/TRBV3-2

CDR3: CASSQDGEAYGYTF
DNA: TGTGCCAGCAGCCAAGACGGGGAGGCATATGGCTACACCTTC
J: TRBJ1-2
D: -
size: -
V: TRBV3-1/TRBV3-2

CDR3: CASSDLPGTSGGGAYNEQFF
DNA: TGTGCCAGCAGTGACCTCCCGGGGACTAGCGGGGGCGGGGCCTACAATGAGCAGTTCTTC
J: TRBJ2-1
D: TRBD2
size: once
V: TRBV6-1

CDR3: CASSLEGQGIDTQYF
DNA: TGTGCCAGCAGCTTAGAGGGACAGGGAATCGATACGCAGTATTTT
J: TRBJ2-3
D: TRBD1
size: -
V: TRBV7-2

CDR3: CASSQDGGGLKNQPQHF
DNA: TGTGCCAGCAGCCAAGATGGAGGGGGGCTGAAGAATCAGCCCCAGCATTTT
J: TRBJ1-5
D: -
size: once
V: TRBV3-1/TRBV3-2

CDR3: CASSLGAYNEQFF
DNA: TGTGCCAGCAGTCTAGGAGCGTACAATGAGCAGTTCTTC
J: TRBJ2-1
D: -
size: -
V: TRBV12-3/TRBV12-4

CDR3: CASSEGTVNQPQHF
DNA: TGTGCCAGCAGCGAAGGGACAGTCAATCAGCCCCAGCATTTT
J: TRBJ1-5
D: TRBD1
size: -
V: TRBV9

CDR3: CSVAETGGGSPLHF
DNA: TGCAGCGTTGCGGAGACAGGGGGTGGTTCACCCCTCCACTTT
J: TRBJ1-6
D: TRBD1
size: -
V: TRBV29-1

CDR3: CASSEQSLDTQYF
DNA: TGTGCCAGCAGTGAACAGAGTCTAGATACGCAGTATTTT
J: TRBJ2-3
D: -
size: -
V: TRBV6-4

CDR3: CASSVSGGAFNEQFF
DNA: TGTGCCAGCAGCGTCAGCGGGGGGGCCTTCAATGAGCAGTTCTTC
J: TRBJ2-1
D: TRBD2
size: -
V: TRBV9

CDR3: CASSSALAGGSNTGELFF
DNA: TGCGCCAGCAGCTCGGCACTAGCGGGGGGTTCGAACACCGGGGAGCTGTTTTTT
J: TRBJ2-2
D: TRBD2
size: -
V: TRBV5-1

CDR3: CASIIGDTGTGEQFF
DNA: TGTGCCAGCATCATAGGGGATACAGGGACCGGTGAGCAGTTCTTC
J: TRBJ2-1
D: -
size: -
V: TRBV21-1

CDR3: CASRDRESPLHF
DNA: TGCGCCAGCAGGGACAGGGAATCACCCCTCCACTTT
J: TRBJ1-6
D: TRBD1
size: -
V: TRBV23-1

CDR3: CASSSGRSSYEQYF
DNA: TGTGCCAGCAGCTCGGGCAGAAGCTCCTACGAGCAGTACTTC
J: TRBJ2-7
D: -
size: -
V: TRBV13

CDR3: CAWRIQGAGTEQFF
DNA: TGTGCCTGGAGGATACAGGGGGCCGGGACGGAGCAGTTCTTC
J: TRBJ2-1
D: TRBD1
size: few
V: TRBV30

CDR3: CASSYRAPSSYEQYF
DNA: TGTGCCAGCAGCTACCGGGCCCCTAGCTCCTACGAGCAGTACTTC
J: TRBJ2-7
D: -
size: -
V: TRBV6-5

CDR3: CASGGQNNQPQHF
DNA: TGTGCCAGCGGGGGACAGAACAATCAGCCCCAGCATTTT
J: TRBJ1-5
D: TRBD1
size: -
V: TRBV6-5

CDR3: CASSLRGEETQYF
DNA: TGTGCCAGCAGTCTCCGGGGGGAAGAGACCCAGTACTTC
J: TRBJ2-5
D: TRBD2
size: -
V: TRBV6-5

CDR3: CASNTGMGTEAFF
DNA: TGTGCCAGCAATACAGGGATGGGCACTGAAGCTTTCTTT
J: TRBJ1-1
D: -
size: -
V: TRBV27

CDR3: CASSLLRGNTEAFF
DNA: TGTGCCAGCAGCTTACTGCGAGGGAACACTGAAGCTTTCTTT
J: TRBJ1-1
D: -
size: -
V: TRBV11-1

CDR3: CASSNRGPGEAFF
DNA: TGTGCCAGCAGCAACAGGGGGCCCGGTGAAGCTTTCTTT
J: TRBJ1-1
D: TRBD1
size: -
V: TRBV6-2/TRBV6-3

CDR3: CASSDLLAGGSYNEQFF
DNA: TGTGCCAGCAGCGACTTACTAGCGGGGGGTTCCTACAATGAGCAGTTCTTC
J: TRBJ2-1
D: TRBD2
size: -
V: TRBV9

CDR3: CASSSLPTSYTNTGELFF
DNA: TGTGCCAGCAGTTCCCTCCCCACCTCATACACGAACACCGGGGAGCTGTTTTTT
J: TRBJ2-2
D: -
size: -
V: TRBV28

CDR3: CASSHPTGSYNEQFF
DNA: TGCGCCAGCAGCCATCCGACAGGGTCCTACAATGAGCAGTTCTTC
J: TRBJ2-1
D: TRBD1
size: once
V: TRBV4-1

CDR3: CASSQDPVNSPLHF
DNA: TGTGCCAGCAGCCAAGACCCCGTTAATTCACCCCTCCACTTT
J: TRBJ1-6
D: -
size: -
V: TRBV4-2

CDR3: CASSLSVSGGPYSYNEQFF
DNA: TGTGCCAGCAGCTTATCGGTTAGCGGGGGACCATACTCCTACAATGAGCAGTTCTTC
J: TRBJ2-1
D: TRBD2
size: -
V: TRBV7-3

CDR3: CASSTGTGHTGELFF
DNA: TGTGCCAGCAGCACTGGGACAGGGCACACCGGGGAGCTGTTTTTT
J: TRBJ2-2
D: TRBD1
size: few
V: TRBV5-4

CDR3: CASSEIRFHTGELFF
DNA: TGTGCCAGCAGTGAAATCAGGTTCCACACCGGGGAGCTGTTTTTT
J: TRBJ2-2
D: -
size: once
V: TRBV2

CDR3: CASRLVADTQYF
DNA: TGTGCCAGCAGATTAGTTGCAGATACGCAGTATTTT
J: TRBJ2-3
D: -
size: once
V: TRBV6-5

CDR3: CASTGLSNQPQHF
DNA: TGTGCCAGTACAGGGTTGAGCAATCAGCCCCAGCATTTT
J: TRBJ1-5
D: -
size: -
V: TRBV19

CDR3: CASSLSTGGPYGYTF
DNA: TGCGCCAGCAGCCTATCAACAGGGGGCCCCTATGGCTACACCTTC
J: TRBJ1-2
D: TRBD1
size: once
V: TRBV4-1

CDR3: CASSIQGKLDEAFF
DNA: TGTGCCAGTAGTATTCAGGGGAAGCTTGATGAAGCTTTCTTT
J: TRBJ1-1
D: -
size: -
V: TRBV19

CDR3: CASSLSGAGGNTIYF
DNA: TGTGCCAGCAGTTTAAGTGGTGCGGGTGGAAACACCATATATTTT
J: TRBJ1-3
D: -
size: -
V: TRBV27

CDR3: CASSILPGAEAFF
DNA: TGTGCCAGTAGTATATTGCCGGGAGCTGAAGCTTTCTTT
J: TRBJ1-1
D: -
size: -
V: TRBV19

CDR3: CASSLGGNTIYF
DNA: TGTGCCAGCAGCCTCGGGGGAAACACCATATATTTT
J: TRBJ1-3
D: -
size: -
V: TRBV3-1/TRBV3-2

CDR3: CASSPIAGRSSYNEQFF
DNA: TGTGCCAGCAGCCCGATAGCAGGACGGAGCTCCTACAATGAGCAGTTCTTC
J: TRBJ2-1
D: -
size: -
V: TRBV11-2

CDR3: CASSALFSGANVLTF
DNA: TGTGCCAGCAGCGCTTTATTCTCTGGGGCCAACGTCCTGACTTTC
J: TRBJ2-6
D: -
size: -
V: TRBV9

CDR3: CASSQDIGGANQYF
DNA: TGTGCCAGCAGCCAAGATATAGGGGGGGCTAACCAGTACTTC
J: TRBJ2-5
D: -
size: -
V: TRBV4-2

CDR3: CAWNELQGGQPQHF
DNA: TGTGCCTGGAACGAACTCCAAGGAGGGCAGCCCCAGCATTTT
J: TRBJ1-5
D: -
size: once
V: TRBV30

CDR3: CASSLVNLAGGQGETQYF
DNA: TGTGCCAGCAGCTTAGTTAACCTAGCGGGGGGGCAAGGAGAGACCCAGTACTTC
J: TRBJ2-5
D: TRBD2
size: -
V: TRBV13

CDR3: CASSLDVQGSYTF
DNA: TGCGCCAGCAGCTTGGATGTACAGGGTAGCTACACCTTC
J: TRBJ1-2
D: -
size: -
V: TRBV5-1

CDR3: CASSFGSPDNEQFF
DNA: TGTGCCAGCAGCTTCGGCAGCCCCGACAATGAGCAGTTCTTC
J: TRBJ2-1
D: -
size: -
V: TRBV5-5